The T cell receptor beta chain under discussion was sequenced for a study of shared clonotypes between healthy human individuals. Once extracted for a subset, genomic DNA was divided evenly among several immunoSEQ plates. Sequenced by immunoSEQ multiplex PCR; TCRdb stores in-frame clones only, minus some. The sample gives some 2.1 million clones, about 94% of which show up once; approximately 1.7% is in the top ten. CD45RO-negative cells were positively selected for CCR7, leaving out terminally differentiated effector memory CD45RA+ cells. The donors were adults (healthy and HIV-negative) with no recent acute infections or vaccinations. The CDR3 has 14 residues. Germline CDR1 and CDR2: MNHEY and SMNVEV (reference sequence). Trimming removed 4 bases at V and 1 base at J, with 10 bases between. Whole-study results and caveats: Clonotypes which were not shared had lower generation probabilities than clonotypes that all four donors shared. Clonotype sharing among donors was expected to depend on sequencing depth.

This clone was recorded a few times. Its target is not known. This chain uses TRBV27 with TRBJ1-1; no reliable D call. The source is a young man in good health. Some clones in this sample may be carry-over from other donors' samples. Sequencing was carried out using naive CD8+ T cells from PBMCs. CDR3 coding DNA: TGTGCCAGCAGTTCCCCCCGGCGGAACACTGAAGCTTTCTTT. Its protein product is CASSSPRRNTEAFF.